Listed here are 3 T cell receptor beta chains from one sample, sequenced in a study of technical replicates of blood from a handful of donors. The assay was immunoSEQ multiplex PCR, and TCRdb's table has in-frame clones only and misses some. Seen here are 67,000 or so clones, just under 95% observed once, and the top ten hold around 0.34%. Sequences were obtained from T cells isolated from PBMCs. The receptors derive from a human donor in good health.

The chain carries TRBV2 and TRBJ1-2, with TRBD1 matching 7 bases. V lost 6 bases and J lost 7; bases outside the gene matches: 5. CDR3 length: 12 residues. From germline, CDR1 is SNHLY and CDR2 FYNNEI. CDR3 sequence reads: CASRTGPAGYTF. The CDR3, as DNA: TGTGCCAGCAGGACAGGGCCGGCTGGCTACACCTTC.

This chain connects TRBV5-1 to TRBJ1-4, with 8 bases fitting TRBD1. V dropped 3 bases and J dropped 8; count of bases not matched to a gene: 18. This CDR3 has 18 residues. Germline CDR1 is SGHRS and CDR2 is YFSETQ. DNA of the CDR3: TGCGCCAGCAGCTACTCCTTGTTACCGGGACAGGCAAAAGAAAAACTGTTTTTT. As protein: CASSYSLLPGQAKEKLFF.

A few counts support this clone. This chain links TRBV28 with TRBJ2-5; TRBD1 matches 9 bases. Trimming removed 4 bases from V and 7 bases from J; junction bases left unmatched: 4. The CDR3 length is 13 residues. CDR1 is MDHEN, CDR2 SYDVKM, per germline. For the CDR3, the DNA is TGTGCCAGCAGTTCACAGGGGGCAGGGACCCAGTACTTC. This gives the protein CASSSQGAGTQYF.